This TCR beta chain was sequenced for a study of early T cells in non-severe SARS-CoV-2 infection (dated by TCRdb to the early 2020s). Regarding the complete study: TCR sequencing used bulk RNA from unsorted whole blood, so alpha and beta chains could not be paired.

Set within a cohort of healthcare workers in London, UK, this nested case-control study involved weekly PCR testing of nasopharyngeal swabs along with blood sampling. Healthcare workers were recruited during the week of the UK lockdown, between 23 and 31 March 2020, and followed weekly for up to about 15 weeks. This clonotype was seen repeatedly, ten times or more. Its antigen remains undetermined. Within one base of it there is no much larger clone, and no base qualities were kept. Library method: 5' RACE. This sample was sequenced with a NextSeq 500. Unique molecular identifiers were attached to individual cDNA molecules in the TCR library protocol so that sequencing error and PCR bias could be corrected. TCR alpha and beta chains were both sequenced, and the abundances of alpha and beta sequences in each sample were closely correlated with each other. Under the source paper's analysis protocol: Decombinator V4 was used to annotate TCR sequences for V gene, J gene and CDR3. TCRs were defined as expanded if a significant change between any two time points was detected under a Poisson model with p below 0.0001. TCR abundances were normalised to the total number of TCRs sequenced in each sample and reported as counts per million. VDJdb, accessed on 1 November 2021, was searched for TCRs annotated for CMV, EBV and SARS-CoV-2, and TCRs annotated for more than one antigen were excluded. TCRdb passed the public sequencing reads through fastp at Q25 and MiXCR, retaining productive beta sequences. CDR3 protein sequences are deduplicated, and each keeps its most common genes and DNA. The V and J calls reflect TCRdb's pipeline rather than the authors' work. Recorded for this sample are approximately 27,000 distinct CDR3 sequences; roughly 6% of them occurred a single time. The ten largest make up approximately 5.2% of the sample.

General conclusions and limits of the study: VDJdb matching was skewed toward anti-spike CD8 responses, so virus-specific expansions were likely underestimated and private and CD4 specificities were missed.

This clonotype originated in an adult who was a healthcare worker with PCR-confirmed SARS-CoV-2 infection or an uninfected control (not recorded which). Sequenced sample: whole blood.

In nucleotides, the sequence is TGTGCCAGCAGCTTAGGGACTAGCGGGGGCTACGAGCAGTACTTC. Translated, it gives CASSLGTSGGYEQYF. The rearrangement combines TRBV7-9 with TRBJ2-7; TRBD2 agrees with 13 junctional bases. Reading the germline V gene (reference sequence) gives CDR1 SEHNR and CDR2 FQNEAQ. V is pruned by 1 base and J by 3 bases, leaving 0 bases of the junction without a gene match. Inclusive of the bounding cysteine and phenylalanine, the CDR3 is 15 residues long. CDR3 DNA only is kept here, 45 bases in frame from base 1.